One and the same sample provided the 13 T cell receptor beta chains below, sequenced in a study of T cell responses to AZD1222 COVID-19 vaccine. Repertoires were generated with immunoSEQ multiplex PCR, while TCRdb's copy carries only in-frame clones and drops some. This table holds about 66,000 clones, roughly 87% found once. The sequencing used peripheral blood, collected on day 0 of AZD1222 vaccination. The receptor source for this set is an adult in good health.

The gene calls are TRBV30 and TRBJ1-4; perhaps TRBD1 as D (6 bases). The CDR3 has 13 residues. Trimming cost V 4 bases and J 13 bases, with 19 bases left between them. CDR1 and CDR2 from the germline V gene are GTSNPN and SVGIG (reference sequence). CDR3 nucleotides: TGTGCCTGGACCATTCACCCGGGGGGCAGACTGTTTTTT. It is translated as CAWTIHPGGRLFF.

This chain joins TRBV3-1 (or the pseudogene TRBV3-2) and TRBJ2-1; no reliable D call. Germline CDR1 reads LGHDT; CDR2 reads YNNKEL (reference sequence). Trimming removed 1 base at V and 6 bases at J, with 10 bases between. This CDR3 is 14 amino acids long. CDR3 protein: CASSQVAGPNEQFF. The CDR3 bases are TGTGCCAGCAGCCAAGTTGCCGGTCCCAATGAGCAGTTCTTC.

The CDR3 region is CASRFTGLNTEAFF. The CDR3 bases are TGTGCCAGTAGATTCACAGGACTAAACACTGAAGCTTTCTTT. This chain links TRBV19 with TRBJ1-1, with TRBD1 as a possible D gene (5 bases). Trimming cost V 6 bases and J 2 bases, with 13 bases left between them. The CDR3 loop spans 14 amino acids. Germline lookup yields CDR1 LNHDA and CDR2 SQIVND (reference sequence).

The CDR3 region is CATSRDSSGAWYNEQFF. CDR3 nucleotide sequence: TGTGCCACCAGCAGAGATAGTTCGGGGGCTTGGTACAATGAGCAGTTCTTC. The V and J genes are TRBV15 and TRBJ2-1; D possibly uses TRBD1 or TRBD2 (6 bases each). The ends were cut back, 0 bases at V and 4 bases at J, with 16 bases in the middle. This CDR3 has 17 amino acids. CDR1 and CDR2 from the germline V gene are LNHNV and YYDKDF (reference sequence).

CDR3 in DNA: TGTGCCAGCAGCCCTGACAGGGTGAACACCGGGGAGCTGTTTTTT. Residues: CASSPDRVNTGELFF. V gene TRBV11-3 combines with J gene TRBJ2-2; 7 bases agree with TRBD1. The CDR3 has 15 residues. Germline values: CDR1 SGHNT, CDR2 YENEEA. V was pared by 5 bases and J by 1 base, with 4 bases of the junction left unmatched. The full variable domain, rest sourced from reference TRBV11-3 and TRBJ2-2, is EAGVVQSPRYKIIEKKQPVAFWCNPISGHNTLYWYLQNLGQGPELLIRYENEEAVDDSQLPKDRFSAERLKGVDSTLKIQPAELGDSAVYLCASSPDRVNTGELFFGEGSRLTVL.

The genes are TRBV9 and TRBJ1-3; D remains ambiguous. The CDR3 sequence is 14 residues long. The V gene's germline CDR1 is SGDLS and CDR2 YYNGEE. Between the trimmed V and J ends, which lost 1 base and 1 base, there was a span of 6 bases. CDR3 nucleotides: TGTGCCAGCAGCGTAACGTCATCTGGAAACACCATATATTTT. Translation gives CASSVTSSGNTIYF.

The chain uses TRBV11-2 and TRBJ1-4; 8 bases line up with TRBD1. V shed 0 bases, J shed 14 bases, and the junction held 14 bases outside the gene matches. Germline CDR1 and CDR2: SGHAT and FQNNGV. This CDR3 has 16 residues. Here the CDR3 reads CASSLDWQDRERFLFF. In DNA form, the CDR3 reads TGTGCCAGCAGCTTAGATTGGCAGGACAGGGAACGGTTCCTGTTTTTT.

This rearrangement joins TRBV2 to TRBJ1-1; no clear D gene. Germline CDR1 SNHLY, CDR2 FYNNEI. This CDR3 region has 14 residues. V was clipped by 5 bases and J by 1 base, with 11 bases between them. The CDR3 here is CASSLMTENTEAFF. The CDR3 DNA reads TGTGCCAGCAGTTTGATGACGGAGAACACTGAAGCTTTCTTT.

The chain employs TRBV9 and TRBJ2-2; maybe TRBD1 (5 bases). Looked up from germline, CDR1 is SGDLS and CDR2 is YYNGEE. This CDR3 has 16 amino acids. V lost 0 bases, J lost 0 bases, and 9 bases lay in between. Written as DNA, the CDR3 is TGTGCCAGCAGCGTAGCCGGACACCCGAACACCGGGGAGCTGTTTTTT. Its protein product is CASSVAGHPNTGELFF.

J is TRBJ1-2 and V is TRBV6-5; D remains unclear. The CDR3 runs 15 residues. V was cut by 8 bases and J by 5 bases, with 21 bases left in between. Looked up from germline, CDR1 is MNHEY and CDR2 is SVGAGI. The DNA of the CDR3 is TGTGCCAGCCACCCTCGGGCCTGGAGTCTGTATGGCTACACCTTC. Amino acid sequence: CASHPRAWSLYGYTF.

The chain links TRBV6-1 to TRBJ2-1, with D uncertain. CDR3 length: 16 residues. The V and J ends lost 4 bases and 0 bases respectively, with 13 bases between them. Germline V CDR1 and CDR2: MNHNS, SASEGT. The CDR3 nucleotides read TGTGCCAGCAGTGTTACCTACCCGAGCTCCTACAATGAGCAGTTCTTC. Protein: CASSVTYPSSYNEQFF.

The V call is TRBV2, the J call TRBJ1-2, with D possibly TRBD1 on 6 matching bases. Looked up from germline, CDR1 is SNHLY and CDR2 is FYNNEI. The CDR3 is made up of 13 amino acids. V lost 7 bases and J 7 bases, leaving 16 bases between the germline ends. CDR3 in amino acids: CASTRPEQGGYTF. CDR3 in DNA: TGTGCCAGCACCCGACCCGAACAGGGTGGCTACACCTTC.

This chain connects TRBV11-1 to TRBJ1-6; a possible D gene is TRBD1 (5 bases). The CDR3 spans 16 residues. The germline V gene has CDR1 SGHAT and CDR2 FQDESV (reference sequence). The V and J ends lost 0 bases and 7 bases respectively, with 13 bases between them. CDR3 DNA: TGTGCCAGCAGCTTAGCGCTTCCTTGGGGGAATTCACCCCTCCACTTT. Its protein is CASSLALPWGNSPLHF.